This TCR beta chain derives from a study of spatial heterogeneity in lung cancer. One entry per CDR3 protein, called by TCRdb with MiXCR from the 5' RACE reads. The table has around 8,000 distinct CDR3 sequences, roughly 8.6% seen once. The germline V and J ends were trimmed by 2 bases and 0 bases, with 10 bases remaining between them. Germline CDR1 reads MNHEY; CDR2 reads SMNVEV (reference sequence). There are 15 residues in the CDR3. In this sample, this clonotype is medium-sized (0.01 to 0.1%). This beta chain slipped into a library made for alpha chains as a stray read, so its size is not meaningful. Regarding time point: sample taken at primary tumor resection. Tumor, nontumor lung or frozen PBMC supplied whole RNA that was sequenced unsorted.

The specimen was PBMCs, collected at surgery. This TCR derives from a male donor with early-stage non-small cell lung cancer. This sequence joins TRBV27 and TRBJ1-1; D is unclear. CDR3 in amino acids: CASSLIPDLNTEAFF. CDR3 in DNA: TGTGCCAGCAGTTTAATTCCAGACCTGAACACTGAAGCTTTCTTT.